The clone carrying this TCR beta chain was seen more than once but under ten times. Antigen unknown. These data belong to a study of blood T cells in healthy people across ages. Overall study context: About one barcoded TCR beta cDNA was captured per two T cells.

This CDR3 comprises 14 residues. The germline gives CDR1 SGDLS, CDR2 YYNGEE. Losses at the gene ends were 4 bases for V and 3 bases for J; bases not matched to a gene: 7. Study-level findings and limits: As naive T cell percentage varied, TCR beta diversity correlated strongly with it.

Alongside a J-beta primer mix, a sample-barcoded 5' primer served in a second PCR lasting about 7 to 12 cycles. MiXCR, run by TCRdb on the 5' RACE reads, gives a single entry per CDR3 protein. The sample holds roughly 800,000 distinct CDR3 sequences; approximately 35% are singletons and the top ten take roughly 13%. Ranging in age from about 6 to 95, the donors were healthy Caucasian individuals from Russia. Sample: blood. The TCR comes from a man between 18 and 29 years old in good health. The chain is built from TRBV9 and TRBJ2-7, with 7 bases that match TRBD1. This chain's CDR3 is CASSPRDSLYEQYF. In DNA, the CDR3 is TGTGCCAGCAGCCCCCGGGACAGCCTCTACGAGCAGTACTTC.